A single T cell receptor beta chain is shown here with its context. The antigen is not known. CDR3 length: 14 amino acids. Germline lookup yields CDR1 MDHEN and CDR2 SYDVKM. V dropped 7 bases and J dropped 6; count of bases not matched to a gene: 10. Method: immunoSEQ multiplex PCR; TCRdb's copy keeps in-frame clones and lacks some. The table shows 9,800 or so clones, with just under 80% occurring only once. This sample was taken from a study of graft-versus-host responses after intestinal transplantation. Whole-study context: Each recipient received anti-thymocyte globulin induction, then tacrolimus and steroids for 3 to 4 years. Overall study findings and caveats: Graft-versus-host to host-versus-graft clonal ratios in allografts were high in patients with graft-donor T cell macrochimerism.

Grafts had their tissue processed, releasing intraepithelial and lamina propria lymphocytes. The V gene is TRBV28, the J gene TRBJ2-7, with TRBD2 matching over 9 bases. This receptor was obtained from a human patient who received an intestinal transplant, so some T cells may come from the graft donor. The specimen was ileum tissue, collected approximately 530 days after intestinal transplant. CDR3 in DNA: TGTGCCAGCAATGGGGCGGGAGGGCGGCGCGAGCAGTACTTC. Protein sequence: CASNGAGGRREQYF.